The rows below give T cell receptor beta chains drawn from one sample of a study. TCRdb fed the RT-PCR reads into MiXCR, producing one record per CDR3 protein. The profile shows almost 700,000 distinct CDR3 sequences, 13% to 15% of them singletons. Sequencing used memory CD4+ T cells from blood. Source of these receptors: a female donor in good health, serving as a healthy control. Each CDR3 is given with its conserved first and last residue. D genes are given only for firm matches. Size values are once, few and many counts, or a class for expanded clones, and some rows have none.

TRBJ2-3	TRBV18	15	many	NA	CASSPDRRGTDTQYF	TGTGCCAGCTCGCCCGACCGGCGCGGCACAGATACGCAGTATTTT
TRBJ1-2	TRBV24-1	13	NA	TRBD1	CATSQQGARGYTF	TGTGCCACCAGCCAACAGGGGGCGCGAGGCTACACCTTC
TRBJ1-2	TRBV7-2	15	few	TRBD1	CASSLPTGLGYGYTF	TGTGCCAGCAGCCTCCCGACAGGGTTGGGCTATGGCTACACCTTC
TRBJ2-2	TRBV5-1	17	few	NA	CASHSATGHLYTGELFF	TGCGCCAGCCACTCCGCTACAGGGCATTTGTACACCGGGGAGCTGTTTTTT
TRBJ2-3	TRBV5-5	14	NA	TRBD1	CASGGQGATDTQYF	TGTGCCAGTGGGGGACAGGGGGCAACAGATACGCAGTATTTT
TRBJ1-2	TRBV28	12	many	NA	CASSFGASGYTF	TGTGCCAGCAGTTTCGGTGCGTCTGGCTACACCTTC
TRBJ2-7	TRBV30	12	NA	NA	CAWSLQYHEQYF	TGTGCCTGGAGTCTACAGTACCACGAGCAGTACTTC
TRBJ2-1	TRBV12-3/TRBV12-4	11	many	TRBD2	CASSFSGKGFF	TGTGCCAGCAGCTTTAGCGGGAAGGGGTTCTTC
TRBJ2-3	TRBV4-3	15	NA	NA	CASSPSWTRTDTQYF	TGCGCCAGCAGCCCATCCTGGACTCGCACAGATACGCAGTATTTT
TRBJ2-7	TRBV6-5	19	NA	NA	CASSYRGRSIGRPPYEQYF	TGTGCCAGCAGTTACCGGGGGCGCTCAATCGGCAGACCACCTTACGAGCAGTACTTC
TRBJ2-2	TRBV18	18	NA	NA	CASSPRTQTGVNTGELFF	TGTGCCAGCTCACCGAGAACCCAGACAGGAGTGAACACCGGGGAGCTGTTTTTT
TRBJ2-5	TRBV29-1	15	many	TRBD2	CSVVLAGGTQETQYF	TGCAGCGTTGTACTAGCGGGGGGGACCCAAGAGACCCAGTACTTC
TRBJ1-1	TRBV20-1	14	NA	NA	CSAPGGAFGTEAFF	TGCAGTGCCCCCGGGGGGGCTTTTGGCACTGAAGCTTTCTTT
TRBJ2-5	TRBV7-2	15	many	TRBD1	CASSPDRGRRETQYF	TGTGCCAGCAGCCCCGACAGGGGGAGAAGGGAGACCCAGTACTTC
TRBJ2-3	TRBV6-1	13	NA	NA	CASGQTQTDTQYF	TGTGCCAGCGGACAAACCCAAACAGATACGCAGTATTTT
TRBJ1-1	TRBV5-6	15	NA	NA	CASSGYRVLNTEAFF	TGTGCCAGCAGCGGTTACAGGGTCCTGAACACTGAAGCTTTCTTT
TRBJ1-2	TRBV5-6	11	NA	NA	CASSLVWDYTF	TGTGCCAGCAGCTTAGTATGGGACTACACCTTC
TRBJ1-2	TRBV20-1	11	NA	NA	CSANTQGTGDF	TGCAGTGCTAATACACAGGGCACCGGCGACTTC